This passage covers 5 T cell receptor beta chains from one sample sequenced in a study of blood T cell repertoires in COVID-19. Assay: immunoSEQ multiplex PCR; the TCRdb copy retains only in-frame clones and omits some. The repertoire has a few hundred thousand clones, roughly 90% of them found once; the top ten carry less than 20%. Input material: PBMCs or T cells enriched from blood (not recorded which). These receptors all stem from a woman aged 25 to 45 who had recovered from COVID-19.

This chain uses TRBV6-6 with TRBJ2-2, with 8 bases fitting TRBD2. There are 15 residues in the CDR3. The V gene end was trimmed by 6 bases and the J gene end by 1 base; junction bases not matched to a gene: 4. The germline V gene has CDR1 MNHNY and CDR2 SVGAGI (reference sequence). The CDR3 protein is CASSPGGGNTGELFF. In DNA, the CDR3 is TGTGCCAGCAGCCCGGGAGGGGGGAACACCGGGGAGCTGTTTTTT.

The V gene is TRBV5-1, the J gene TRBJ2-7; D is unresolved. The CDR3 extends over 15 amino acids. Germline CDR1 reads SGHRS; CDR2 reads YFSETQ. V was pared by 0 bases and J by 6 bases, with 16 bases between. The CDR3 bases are TGCGCCAGCAGCTTGGTGGGCCAGTCAGGAACCGAGCAGTACTTC. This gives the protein CASSLVGQSGTEQYF.

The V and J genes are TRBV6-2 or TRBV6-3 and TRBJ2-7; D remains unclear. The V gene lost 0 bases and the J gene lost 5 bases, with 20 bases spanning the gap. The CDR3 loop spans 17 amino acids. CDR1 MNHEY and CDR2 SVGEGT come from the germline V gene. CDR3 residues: CASSYSRSETQIHEQYF. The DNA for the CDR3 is TGTGCCAGCAGTTACTCGAGGTCCGAGACCCAAATCCACGAGCAGTACTTC.

The CDR3 DNA reads TGTGCCAGTAGTGGAAGGCGGACGGAGCGGAGCCTAATTCAGTACTTC. Translation gives CASSGRRTERSLIQYF. The chain combines TRBV19 with TRBJ2-4; a possible D gene is TRBD2 (5 bases). V was clipped by 5 bases and J by 10 bases, with 24 bases between them. Germline assignment: CDR1 LNHDA and CDR2 SQIVND (reference sequence). The CDR3 totals 16 residues.

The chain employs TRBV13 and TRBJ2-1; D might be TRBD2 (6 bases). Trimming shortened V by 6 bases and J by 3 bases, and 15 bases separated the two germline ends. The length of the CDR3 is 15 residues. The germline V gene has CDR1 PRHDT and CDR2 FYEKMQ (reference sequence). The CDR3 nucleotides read TGTGCCAGCAGGAAGGGAGGAATAAGCTACAATGAGCAGTTCTTC. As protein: CASRKGGISYNEQFF.